These 31 T cell receptor beta chains were all obtained from the same sample, sequenced in a study of human T cells and chemical hapten exposure. Time point meaning: patch test 1, 2 weeks after DPC sensitization. This sample's treatment: therapeutic diphenylcyclopropenone sensitization with weekly scalp DPC. One entry per CDR3 protein results from TCRdb running MiXCR on the RACE reads. The sample includes 300,000 to 450,000 distinct CDR3 sequences, about 4.4% of them seen just once. The material sequenced was whole blood, taken in connection with sensitization to the hapten diphenylcyclopropenone (DPC). The receptors come from a woman in her forties or fifties with alopecia areata. Some clones in this sample may be carry-over from other donors' samples.

Many counts were recorded for this clonotype. The J gene is TRBJ2-6, the V gene TRBV29-1; a possible D gene is TRBD1 (5 bases). The CDR3 runs 14 residues. Deletions cut 4 bases from V and 2 bases from J, with 9 bases between. Germline CDR1 is SQVTM and CDR2 is ANQGSEA. The CDR3 reads CSVGVGPGANVLTF. As DNA, the CDR3 is TGCAGCGTTGGCGTGGGGCCTGGGGCCAACGTCCTGACTTTC.

There are many counts of this clonotype. Germline and junction disagree at one end, which may indicate a read error. This rearrangement joins TRBV5-5 to TRBJ1-1; D is possibly TRBD1 (6 bases). Germline CDR1 is SGHKS and CDR2 is YYEKEE (reference sequence). The CDR3 is made up of 14 amino acids. The CDR3 nucleotides read TGTGCCAGCAGCTTGGTGGGGGCGAACGCTGAAGCTTTCTTT. It codes for CASSLVGANAEAFF.

In its sample, this clonotype was seen a few times. V and J are TRBV5-6 and TRBJ1-6; no firm D call. The germline V gene encodes CDR1 SGHDT and CDR2 YYEEEE. The CDR3 loop spans 15 amino acids. V was cut by 3 bases and J by 12 bases, with 19 bases left in between. This chain's CDR3 is CASSSTPKVALPLHF. Here the CDR3 DNA reads TGTGCCAGCAGCTCGACCCCCAAAGTGGCGCTACCCCTCCACTTT.

Many counts were recorded for this clonotype. The rearrangement joins TRBV5-1 to TRBJ1-2; possible D gene TRBD1, 5 bases. Trimming left V 0 bases short and J 2 bases short, with 8 bases between. This CDR3 comprises 14 residues. Germline loops: CDR1 SGHRS, CDR2 YFSETQ. The CDR3 sequence is CASSLVTANYGYTF. CDR3 in DNA: TGCGCCAGCAGCTTGGTGACAGCCAACTATGGCTACACCTTC.

This clonotype appeared many times. The rearrangement joins TRBV6-1 to TRBJ2-1; D is uncertain. There are 14 residues in the CDR3. Germline V lookup: CDR1 MNHNS, CDR2 SASEGT. The germline V and J ends were trimmed by 4 bases and 6 bases, with 13 bases remaining between them. The CDR3: CASSGVREPNEQFF. Here the CDR3 DNA reads TGTGCCAGCAGTGGGGTCCGAGAGCCCAATGAGCAGTTCTTC.

This clonotype was seen ten or more times. This chain uses TRBV7-2 with TRBJ2-1; D gene ambiguous. The CDR3 runs 15 residues. V was pared by 2 bases and J by 0 bases, with 8 bases between. Germline lookup yields CDR1 SGHTA and CDR2 FQGNSA. CDR3 region: CASSLLGSSYNEQFF. CDR3 sequence (DNA): TGTGCCAGCAGCTTACTTGGAAGCTCCTACAATGAGCAGTTCTTC.

This rearrangement joins TRBV5-1 to TRBJ2-4; 7 bases fit TRBD2. CDR1 SGHRS and CDR2 YFSETQ come from the germline V gene. V shed 0 bases, J shed 8 bases, and the junction held 5 bases outside the gene matches. The CDR3 runs 14 residues. CDR3 sequence reads: CASSLDSGRDIQYF. CDR3 sequence (DNA): TGCGCCAGCAGCTTGGATAGCGGGCGGGACATTCAGTACTTC. Full variable domain (rest looked up from reference TRBV5-1 and TRBJ2-4): KAGVTQTPRYLIKTRGQQVTLSCSPISGHRSVSWYQQTPGQGLQFLFEYFSETQRNKGNFPGRFSGRQFSNSRSEMNVSTLELGDSALYLCASSLDSGRDIQYFGAGTRLSVL.

This clonotype was counted only a few times. The chain couples TRBV7-9 to TRBJ2-3; tentative D call: TRBD2 (5 bases). Between the trimmed V and J ends, which lost 1 base and 3 bases, there was a span of 11 bases. The CDR3 is 15 residues long. In germline, CDR1 is SEHNR, CDR2 FQNEAQ (reference sequence). The CDR3 region has the DNA TGTGCCAGCAGCTTAGGGTCGGGGAGAACAGATACGCAGTATTTT. It codes for CASSLGSGRTDTQYF.

In this sample, this clonotype turned up many times. The chain carries TRBV27 and TRBJ2-3, with D unclear. V was clipped by 8 bases and J by 4 bases, with 10 bases between them. Germline-derived CDR1 and CDR2 are MNHEY and SMNVEV (reference sequence). This CDR3 spans 12 amino acids. CDR3 residues: CASGVPSDTQYF. Written as DNA, the CDR3 is TGTGCCAGCGGGGTCCCTTCAGATACGCAGTATTTT.

This clonotype was observed at least ten times. The chain employs TRBV5-5 and TRBJ1-1; D gene ambiguous. The length of the CDR3 is 14 residues. Germline CDR1 SGHKS, CDR2 YYEKEE (reference sequence). Trimming left V 2 bases short and J 1 base short, with 9 bases between. DNA for the CDR3: TGTGCCAGCAGCTTACTCAGCACGAACACTGAAGCTTTCTTT. This codes for CASSLLSTNTEAFF.

This clonotype was found many times. V and J are TRBV29-1 and TRBJ2-4, with 8 bases fitting TRBD1. The junction had 11 bases not matched to a gene; V was cut back by 7 bases and J by 12 bases. This CDR3 is built from 12 residues. CDR1 and CDR2 (germline): SQVTM, ANQGSEA. CDR3 bases: TGCAGCGGGCAGGGGGCGTCTCGGGATCAGTACTTC. Amino acids: CSGQGASRDQYF.

This clonotype has a handful of counts. V is TRBV12-3 or TRBV12-4 and J is TRBJ2-3; tentative D call: TRBD2 (5 bases). The CDR3 loop spans 18 amino acids. The germline V and J ends were trimmed by 5 bases and 4 bases, with 25 bases remaining between them. The CDR3 region is CASSPPPRAGDRPDTQYF. As DNA, the CDR3 is TGTGCCAGCAGTCCCCCACCAAGGGCCGGGGATCGGCCAGATACGCAGTATTTT.

This chain links TRBV12-3 or TRBV12-4 with TRBJ1-5, with D unresolved. V lost 7 bases, J lost 1 base, and 11 bases lay in between. The CDR3 is 14 amino acids. The CDR3 nucleotides read TGTGCCAGCATCTTTGGGATAAGCAATCAGCCCCAGCATTTT. Residues: CASIFGISNQPQHF.

This sequence joins TRBV30 and TRBJ1-1; possible D gene TRBD1, 6 bases. Germline values: CDR1 GTSNPN, CDR2 SVGIG (reference sequence). CDR3 length equals 12 residues. The V gene lost 2 bases and the J gene lost 8 bases, with 12 bases spanning the gap. The CDR3 spells CAWSILGQEAFF. As DNA, the CDR3 is TGTGCCTGGAGTATCCTAGGACAGGAAGCTTTCTTT.

This clonotype was picked up a small number of times. V is TRBV9 and J is TRBJ2-6; D not resolved. CDR1 SGDLS and CDR2 YYNGEE come from the germline V gene. The V and J ends lost 4 bases and 8 bases respectively, with 10 bases between them. The CDR3 sequence is 13 residues long. CDR3 region: CASSLSTPNVLTF. As DNA, the CDR3 is TGTGCCAGCAGCTTATCGACCCCCAACGTCCTGACTTTC.

This clonotype was seen a handful of times. The chain links TRBV13 to TRBJ2-7, with 12 bases that match TRBD2. Germline V gives CDR1 PRHDT, CDR2 FYEKMQ (reference sequence). Germline trimming cut 5 bases from V and 5 bases from J; bases unmatched to any gene: 4. The CDR3 extends over 14 amino acids. The CDR3 nucleotides are TGTGCCAGCAGCCCTAGCGGGAGGGCCGACGAGCAGTACTTC. Translated: CASSPSGRADEQYF.

J is TRBJ2-6 and V is TRBV9; TRBD2 might be the D (5 bases). The germline V gene has CDR1 SGDLS and CDR2 YYNGEE. This CDR3 has 17 residues. Deletions cut 0 bases from V and 1 base from J, with 11 bases between. The CDR3 DNA is TGTGCCAGCAGCGTAGAAGGGAGTACTTCTGGGGCCAACGTCCTGACTTTC. Amino acids: CASSVEGSTSGANVLTF. The complete variable domain, with remaining parts taken from reference TRBV9 and TRBJ2-6, reads DSGVTQTPKHLITATGQRVTLRCSPRSGDLSVYWYQQSLDQGLQFLIQYYNGEERAKGNILERFSAQQFPDLHSELNLSSLELGDSALYFCASSVEGSTSGANVLTFGAGSRLTVL.

This clonotype was seen ten or more times. The chain carries TRBV29-1 and TRBJ2-7; 11 bases line up with TRBD1. CDR1 is SQVTM and CDR2 is ANQGSEA in the germline V gene. The CDR3 runs 17 residues. Trimming at V came to 2 bases and at J to 1 base, leaving 10 bases not matched to a gene. CDR3: CSVESEGQGGSSYEQYF. For the CDR3, the DNA is TGCAGCGTTGAAAGCGAGGGACAGGGGGGGAGTTCCTACGAGCAGTACTTC.

This clonotype was counted a few times. V gene TRBV28 combines with J gene TRBJ2-7, with D perhaps TRBD1 (5 bases). CDR1 MDHEN and CDR2 SYDVKM come from the germline V gene. This CDR3 has 16 residues. V was clipped by 6 bases and J by 3 bases, with 21 bases between them. The CDR3 region is CASSHPRAGPLYEQYF. CDR3 coding DNA: TGTGCCAGCAGCCACCCCAGGGCAGGGCCACTCTACGAGCAGTACTTC.

This clonotype was seen more than once but under ten times. The chain links TRBV20-1 to TRBJ1-4; the D is unclear. The CDR3 has 11 amino acids. Trimming cost V 3 bases and J 14 bases, with 13 bases left between them. Germline values: CDR1 DFQATT, CDR2 SNEGSKA (reference sequence). The CDR3 loop is CSARMGERLFF. CDR3 nucleotides: TGCAGTGCTAGGATGGGAGAGCGGCTGTTTTTT.

The genes are TRBV6-5 and TRBJ1-1; the match to TRBD1 covers 7 bases. V lost 6 bases, J lost 1 base, and 11 bases stayed unmatched. Germline V gene data show CDR1 as MNHEY and CDR2 as SVGAGI. This CDR3 region has 16 residues. The CDR3 loop is CASSPWETGKNTEAFF. The CDR3 nucleotides are TGTGCCAGCAGCCCTTGGGAGACAGGGAAGAACACTGAAGCTTTCTTT.

Many counts were recorded for this clonotype. This chain links TRBV29-1 with TRBJ2-2; D remains ambiguous. Trimming cost V 3 bases and J 6 bases, with 8 bases left between them. The CDR3 has 12 residues. The germline V gene has CDR1 SQVTM and CDR2 ANQGSEA. The DNA for the CDR3 is TGCAGCGTTGAGGCAGTTCCCGGGGAGCTGTTTTTT. Protein sequence: CSVEAVPGELFF.

In this sample, this clonotype turned up many times. This chain connects TRBV29-1 to TRBJ2-1; TRBD1 agrees at 7 bases. CDR1 is SQVTM, CDR2 ANQGSEA, per germline. The CDR3 consists of 15 residues. V dropped 0 bases and J dropped 9; count of bases not matched to a gene: 11. The CDR3 region has the DNA TGCAGCGTTGAAGATTGGGTCCAGGGGGTAGGTGAGCAGTTCTTC. Protein: CSVEDWVQGVGEQFF.

As regards this clonotype: Given a much more abundant clone one base away, this may be a read error. As the CDR3 is not closed by the conserved phenylalanine or tryptophan, this likely results from a read error. The rearrangement uses TRBV28 and TRBJ2-5; D not certain. The V and J ends lost 7 bases and 2 bases respectively, with 17 bases between them. Germline V lookup: CDR1 MDHEN, CDR2 SYDVKM. This CDR3 comprises 15 residues. CDR3 in DNA: TGTGCCAGCAACAACGTGGAGATACGGCAAGAGACCCAGTACTAC. This translates into CASNNVEIRQETQYY.

In this sample, this clonotype turned up many times. The genes are TRBV28 and TRBJ2-3; TRBD2 matches at 14 bases. Germline V gene data show CDR1 as MDHEN and CDR2 as SYDVKM. J lost 7 bases, V lost 4 bases, and 13 bases had no gene match. The CDR3 runs to 18 residues. The CDR3, as DNA: TGTGCCAGCAGTTCGCCGGGACTAGCGGGAGCCCTTCCAAATACGCAGTATTTT. Amino acids: CASSSPGLAGALPNTQYF. Together with reference TRBV28 and TRBJ2-3, the CDR3 gives the full variable domain: DVKVTQSSRYLVKRTGEKVFLECVQDMDHENMFWYRQDPGLGLRLIYFSYDVKMKEKGDIPEGYSVSREKKERFSLILESASTNQTSMYLCASSSPGLAGALPNTQYFGPGTRLTVL.

This clonotype was counted at least ten times. The chain links TRBV12-3 or TRBV12-4 to TRBJ2-3; D tentatively fits TRBD1 or TRBD2 (5 bases each). The CDR3 covers 15 residues. The V end was cut by 2 bases, the J end by 8 bases, with 17 bases between. Here the CDR3 reads CASSLRSRGGRTQYF. The CDR3 DNA sequence: TGTGCCAGCAGTTTACGAAGCCGGGGCGGACGTACGCAGTATTTT.

This clonotype was observed a few times. One junction end does not reproduce the germline sequence, and a read error may be involved. The chain combines TRBV29-1 with TRBJ1-2; weak D call: TRBD1 (6 bases). CDR1 and CDR2 from the germline V gene are SQVTM and ANQGSEA. The CDR3 consists of 10 residues. Here the CDR3 reads CSVEAGTPTF. DNA of the CDR3: TGCAGCGTTGAAGCCGGGACACCGACGTTC. Together with reference TRBV29-1 and TRBJ1-2, the CDR3 gives the full variable domain: SAVISQKPSRDICQRGTSLTIQCQVDSQVTMMFWYRQQPGQSLTLIATANQGSEATYESGFVIDKFPISRPNLTFSTLTVSNMSPEDSSIYLCSVEAGTPTFGSGTRLTVV.

In the case of this clonotype: A read error may explain this, as a much larger clone is one base away. The chain recombines TRBV2 with TRBJ1-5, with D unclear. Germline assignment: CDR1 SNHLY and CDR2 FYNNEI. CDR3 length: 14 amino acids. V lost 0 bases and J 6 bases, leaving 9 bases between the germline ends. The CDR3 region has the DNA TGTGCCAGCAGTGAAGCGGAGGGAATTCAGCCCCAGCATTTT. Its translation is CASSEAEGIQPQHF.

This clonotype has at least ten counts. The CDR3 sequence is CASSYPDSPLHF. As DNA, the CDR3 is TGTGCCAGCAGTTACCCTGATTCACCCCTCCACTTT. The rearrangement joins TRBV6-5 to TRBJ1-6; D remains unclear. Looked up from germline, CDR1 is MNHEY and CDR2 is SVGAGI. Trimming stripped 2 bases from V and 8 bases from J, with 4 bases between. The CDR3 runs to 12 residues.

This clonotype was seen only a few times. The V call is TRBV5-6, the J call TRBJ2-5; 10 bases are shared with TRBD2. Germline V gene data show CDR1 as SGHDT and CDR2 as YYEEEE. This CDR3 contains 15 residues. V was pared by 2 bases and J by 1 base, with 2 bases of the junction left unmatched. The CDR3, as DNA: TGTGCCAGCAGCTTTCCTAGCGGGGGCCAAGAGACCCAGTACTTC. Translation: CASSFPSGGQETQYF.

This clonotype came up many times. V usage is TRBV7-9 and J usage is TRBJ2-7; TRBD1 matches 7 bases. Germline-derived CDR1 and CDR2 are SEHNR and FQNEAQ (reference sequence). This CDR3 spans 15 amino acids. The ends lost 5 bases at V and 0 bases at J; junction bases unmatched: 7. Written as DNA, the CDR3 is TGTGCCAGCAGCCCGGACAGGAGGAACTCCTACGAGCAGTACTTC. Its translation is CASSPDRRNSYEQYF.